This T cell receptor (beta chain) was recovered during a study of shared clonotypes between healthy human individuals. Study-level findings and limits: Memory subsets generally showed lower estimated richness than naive subsets.

Per the germline V gene, CDR1 is GTSNPN and CDR2 is SVGIG (reference sequence). The J segment lost 2 bases and the V segment lost 5 bases, leaving 0 bases of the junction unmatched. The CDR3 is made up of 11 amino acids. The protocol was immunoSEQ multiplex PCR, while the TCRdb copy is restricted to in-frame clones and leaves out a portion. The data contain 650,000 to 800,000 clones, around 70% of them singletons. This clone was counted many times. Its antigen is unidentified. The specimen sequenced was memory CD4+ T cells sorted from blood. Subset specified: CD45RA-negative fraction. The clonotype was recovered from a woman in her 30s in good health. This sequence joins TRBV30 and TRBJ2-7; TRBD1 agrees at 7 bases. DNA of the CDR3: TGTGCCTGGGACAGGGCCTACGAGCAGTACTTC. Translating gives CAWDRAYEQYF.